Listed here is a single T cell receptor beta chain. The sample comes from a study of shared clonotypes between healthy human individuals. The germline CDR1 and CDR2 sequences are SGHTA and FQGNSA. This CDR3 is 13 amino acids long. Trimming removed 5 bases from V and 5 bases from J; junction bases left unmatched: 4. Only in-frame clones appear in the TCRdb table, and some are missing; sequencing was by immunoSEQ multiplex PCR. The repertoire holds hundreds of thousands of clones, with about 74% as singletons. The source material was memory CD4+ T cells sorted from blood. Subset: CD45RA-negative fraction. The chain employs TRBV7-2 and TRBJ2-5; 8 bases agree with TRBD1. The receptor comes from a woman younger than 45 in good health. CDR3 region: CASSGNRGETQYF. In nucleotides, the CDR3 is TGTGCCAGCAGCGGTAACAGGGGGGAGACCCAGTACTTC.